These 16 T cell receptor beta chains were all obtained from the same sample, sequenced in a study of CXCR3-negative and CXCR3-positive naive CD8 T cells. Antigens of these TCRs are unknown. General study findings and limits: Against CXCR3-negative naive cells, CXCR3-positive naive cells showed more hydrophobic TRB CDR3s.

UMI labels and 5' RACE were used to prepare the TRB cDNA libraries. TCRdb reprocessed the 5' RACE reads and stores each CDR3 protein as one record, lacking DNA. The specimen's table records some 5,400 distinct CDR3 sequences. What was sequenced was naive CXCR3+ CD8+ T cells from blood. Subset noted: CD45RO-CCR7+CD27+CD95- naive CD8+ T cells expressing CXCR3 (TNR3+). The receptors stem from a human donor in good health. Some clones in this sample may be carry-over from other donors' samples.

Considering frequency, this clonotype is medium-sized. This chain links TRBV12-5 with TRBJ2-3; the D call of TRBD1 rests on TCRdb alone, since no DNA is present to check it. This CDR3 comprises 15 residues. Germline loops: CDR1 LGHNT, CDR2 FRNRAP. This CDR3 reads CASGSPREGTDTQYF. Full variable domain (rest looked up from reference TRBV12-5 and TRBJ2-3): DARVTQTPRHKVTEMGQEVTMRCQPILGHNTVFWYRQTMMQGLELLAYFRNRAPLDDSGMPKDRFSAEMPDATLATLKIQPSEPRDSAVYFCASGSPREGTDTQYFGPGTRLTVL.

The rearrangement links TRBV25-1 to TRBJ1-2. Germline CDR1 MGHDK, CDR2 SYGVNS. The length of the CDR3 is 14 residues. The CDR3 is CASSNTYQIDGYTF.

V is TRBV29-1 and J is TRBJ1-1. Germline V CDR1 and CDR2: SQVTM, ANQGSEA. The CDR3 loop spans 12 amino acids. The chain's CDR3 is CSVVDSYTEAFF.

This rearrangement joins TRBV10-3 to TRBJ1-4; TCRdb lists TRBD1, though no DNA is available to test this call. CDR1 ENHRY and CDR2 SYGVKD come from the germline V gene. This CDR3 contains 16 residues. The CDR3 protein is CAISESMGQGMKKLFF.

This clonotype shows up as medium-sized by frequency. The chain has TRBV27 and TRBJ2-7; TCRdb reports TRBD2, a call that lacks DNA to check it against. Per germline, CDR1 MNHEY and CDR2 SMNVEV (reference sequence). The CDR3 totals 14 residues. The CDR3 loop reads CASTITSGSYEQYF.

The V and J genes are TRBV12-5 and TRBJ2-5. Germline assignment: CDR1 LGHNT and CDR2 FRNRAP. The CDR3 totals 11 residues. CDR3: CASGPGETQYF.

By frequency, this clonotype registers medium-sized. CDR3 sequence reads: CSVEGQGAYNEQFF. This chain links TRBV29-1 with TRBJ2-1; TCRdb selects TRBD1, and the lack of DNA leaves this call unchecked. The CDR3 contains 14 residues. Germline lookup yields CDR1 SQVTM and CDR2 ANQGSEA.

This sequence joins TRBV29-1 and TRBJ2-5; TCRdb's D call of TRBD1 is untestable without DNA. This CDR3 is built from 12 residues. Germline V gene sequence: CDR1 SQVTM, CDR2 ANQGSEA. This CDR3 is CSVGSGEETQYF.

The chain uses TRBV6-2 or TRBV6-3 and TRBJ2-7; TCRdb selects TRBD2, and the lack of DNA leaves this call unchecked. There are 16 residues in the CDR3. Germline lookup yields CDR1 MNHEY and CDR2 SVGEGT. This CDR3 is CASSSSGGPPTYEQYF.

In terms of frequency, this clonotype is medium-sized. This chain connects TRBV12-3 or TRBV12-4 to TRBJ2-7. This CDR3 contains 12 residues. The CDR3 is CASSLLGYEQYF.

The chain carries TRBV7-3 and TRBJ2-1; TCRdb proposes TRBD1, but this gene call is untestable without DNA. The CDR3 contains 13 residues. Germline CDR1 reads SGHTA; CDR2 reads FQGTGA. CDR3: CASSPDSADEQFF.

V gene TRBV7-9 combines with J gene TRBJ2-7; TCRdb selects TRBD1, and the lack of DNA leaves this call unchecked. This CDR3 comprises 15 residues. Looked up from germline, CDR1 is SEHNR and CDR2 is FQNEAQ (reference sequence). CDR3 sequence reads: CASSLGRQGGYEQYF.

The chain joins TRBV29-1 to TRBJ1-1; checking the TCRdb D call of TRBD1 is not possible without DNA. Germline V lookup: CDR1 SQVTM, CDR2 ANQGSEA. This CDR3 contains 13 residues. CDR3 loop: CSVEPQEDTEAFF.

By frequency, this clonotype is medium-sized. The chain has TRBV20-1 and TRBJ2-3; the TCRdb call, TRBD1, lacks DNA for checking. Germline V gene sequence: CDR1 DFQATT, CDR2 SNEGSKA (reference sequence). The CDR3 totals 17 residues. This CDR3 reads CSARGTSGLLVTDTQYF.

This clonotype is called medium-sized based on its frequency. V is TRBV6-6 and J is TRBJ2-7; TCRdb's D call of TRBD1 is untestable without DNA. The germline V gene encodes CDR1 MNHNY and CDR2 SVGAGI (reference sequence). This CDR3 region has 16 residues. The CDR3 is CASRGRGEGGPYEQYF.

This clonotype counts as medium-sized (0.01 to 0.1%) by frequency. This chain connects TRBV29-1 to TRBJ1-2. The germline gives CDR1 SQVTM, CDR2 ANQGSEA. CDR3 length: 14 residues. CDR3 sequence reads: CSVQSQTRNYGYTF.